This entry is about one T cell receptor beta chain. The sample is drawn from a study of beta chain features in type 1 diabetes. As every portion of the isolated RNA was reverse transcribed, the sequencing read expressed TCRB transcripts. The repertoire was sequenced with immunoSEQ multiplex PCR; TCRdb's copy has only in-frame clones and lacks some. The table has about 140,000 clones, 9% to 10% seen once. The CDR3 covers 13 residues. Germline assignment: CDR1 MNHEY and CDR2 SMNVEV (reference sequence). V gave up 4 bases and J gave up 6 bases, with 13 bases separating them. The single heparinised draw taken from each donor contained about 110 mL of blood on average.

The origin of this receptor is a woman aged 40 to 49 in good health. Source material: central memory CD4+ T cells from blood. This sequence joins TRBV27 and TRBJ2-7, with a possible D match to TRBD1 (6 bases). In nucleotides, the CDR3 is TGTGCCAGCAGTTGGAACAGGGTCAGCGAGCAGTACTTC. Residues: CASSWNRVSEQYF.